The clone carrying this T cell receptor (beta chain) was picked up a small number of times. Its antigen is unknown. V lost 4 bases, J lost 0 bases, and 19 bases lay in between. CDR3 length: 17 residues. Germline V gene data show CDR1 as SQVTM and CDR2 as ANQGSEA. The data were taken from a study of T cell repertoires in cytomegalovirus infection. Overall study context: In the study, CMV epitopes included recently identified HLA-C-restricted and well-studied HLA-B-restricted ones. In public TCR beta signatures, there were indications of both CMV infection and matching HLA type. General study points: Public TCR beta family frequency separated CMV-and-HLA carriers, including in an independent cohort. Clonotypes of TCR beta that were HLA-C-restricted and CMV-specific dominated the ex vivo response.

TCRdb recomputed calls from the reads with MiXCR, one row per CDR3 protein. The table includes approximately 770,000 distinct CDR3 sequences, roughly 29% detected once. Sequences were derived from cultured CD8+ T cells from PBMCs, sampled from culture after CMV antigen stimulation. This clonotype was sampled from a human donor in good health (CMV status not recorded). Some clones in this sample may be carry-over from other donors' samples. The chain carries TRBV29-1 and TRBJ1-5, with D perhaps TRBD1 (5 bases). CDR3 sequence reads: CSVGGRRGVYSNQPQHF. CDR3 bases: TGCAGCGTTGGGGGTCGGCGGGGGGTTTATAGCAATCAGCCCCAGCATTTT.